These 25 T cell receptor beta chains came from one sample sequenced in a study of cytomegalovirus exposure and HLA in healthy donors. Repertoires were generated with immunoSEQ multiplex PCR, while TCRdb's copy carries only in-frame clones and drops some. This sample has around 300,000 clones, with just over 85% found just once. The sample consisted of PBMCs. The receptors derive from a woman younger than 30 in good health and CMV-seronegative.

This clone was counted only a few times. The rearrangement joins TRBV19 to TRBJ2-7; 7 nucleotides align to TRBD1. V gave up 3 bases and J gave up 2 bases; unmatched junction bases: 7. Germline CDR1 reads LNHDA; CDR2 reads SQIVND (reference sequence). The CDR3 runs 15 residues. CDR3 in DNA: TGTGCCAGTAGTATTACGACAGGGTGGACCTACGAGCAGTACTTC. Protein: CASSITTGWTYEQYF.

The rearrangement joins TRBV7-3 to TRBJ2-2; 12 nucleotides line up with TRBD2. Losses at the gene ends were 5 bases for V and 2 bases for J; bases not matched to a gene: 12. The germline V gene encodes CDR1 SGHTA and CDR2 FQGTGA. The CDR3 is 19 residues long. CDR3 loop: CASSRRATSGGTNTGELFF. The CDR3 bases are TGTGCCAGCAGCCGACGCGCGACTAGCGGGGGAACTAACACCGGGGAGCTGTTTTTT.

The J gene is TRBJ1-1, the V gene TRBV20-1, with D possibly matching TRBD1 (5 bases). V lost 6 bases and J lost 11, with 13 bases in between. CDR1 and CDR2 from the germline V gene are DFQATT and SNEGSKA (reference sequence). There are 10 residues in the CDR3. DNA for the CDR3: TGCAGTGCCACCGGGACTTACGCTTTCTTT. Translating gives CSATGTYAFF.

CDR3 sequence: CAWSRDTGELFF. CDR3 DNA: TGTGCCTGGAGCCGGGACACCGGGGAGCTGTTTTTT. The chain employs TRBV30 and TRBJ2-2, with unresolved D. With 3 bases removed from V and 3 bases from J, the gap between germline ends came to 5 bases. Germline lookup yields CDR1 GTSNPN and CDR2 SVGIG (reference sequence). This CDR3 contains 12 residues.

This clone showed up just once. The gene calls are TRBV10-3 and TRBJ2-5, with 10 bases matching TRBD2. Trimming cost V 2 bases and J 5 bases; bases outside gene matches: 8. The CDR3 spans 16 residues. Germline V gives CDR1 ENHRY, CDR2 SYGVKD. The CDR3 loop is CAISEVASGSRETQYF. For the CDR3, the DNA is TGTGCCATCAGTGAGGTAGCTAGCGGGAGTCGCGAGACCCAGTACTTC.

This clone appeared many times. The CDR3: CASSTGTNRPYNEQFF. CDR3 in DNA: TGTGCCAGCAGTACCGGGACTAATAGACCCTACAATGAGCAGTTCTTC. This chain connects TRBV2 to TRBJ2-1; 7 bases line up with TRBD2. Trimming cost V 5 bases and J 2 bases; bases outside gene matches: 9. Germline CDR1 and CDR2: SNHLY and FYNNEI. This CDR3 is 16 amino acids long.

The chain employs TRBV11-3 and TRBJ1-2; D possibly corresponds to TRBD1 (5 bases). CDR1 SGHNT and CDR2 YENEEA come from the germline V gene. The CDR3 totals 12 residues. V dropped 5 bases and J dropped 8 bases, with 12 bases sitting between them. This CDR3 reads CASSLRESGYTF. The CDR3 DNA is TGTGCCAGCAGCCTCAGGGAATCCGGCTACACCTTC.

CDR3 protein: CASSLSMRIPQYF. In DNA, the CDR3 is TGTGCCAGCAGTTTATCGATGAGAATCCCCCAGTACTTC. The chain carries TRBV27 and TRBJ2-5; no definite D call. The CDR3 totals 13 residues. The V gene's germline CDR1 is MNHEY and CDR2 SMNVEV (reference sequence). The V gene lost 0 bases and the J gene lost 9 bases, with 11 bases spanning the gap.

The rearrangement links TRBV28 to TRBJ2-7; 7 bases map to TRBD1. CDR3 size: 12 residues. V trimming: 6 bases; J trimming: 5 bases; junction bases outside the gene matches: 4. CDR1 is MDHEN, CDR2 SYDVKM, per germline. The CDR3 sequence: CASRTGSHEQYF. The CDR3 nucleotides are TGTGCCAGCAGGACAGGGTCCCACGAGCAGTACTTC.

The rearrangement links TRBV7-3 to TRBJ2-2; D is possibly TRBD1 (5 bases). In germline, CDR1 is SGHTA, CDR2 FQGTGA. Trimming stripped 4 bases from V and 3 bases from J, with 9 bases between. The CDR3 length is 14 residues. CDR3: CASSSDTYTGELFF. DNA of the CDR3: TGTGCCAGCAGCTCGGACACCTACACCGGGGAGCTGTTTTTT.

This clone was observed a handful of times. J is TRBJ2-6 and V is TRBV6-5, with a weak D call TRBD2 (5 bases). The CDR3 has 15 amino acids. From germline, CDR1 is MNHEY and CDR2 SVGAGI. The CDR3 sequence: CASGTAVSGANVLTF. The CDR3 DNA sequence: TGTGCGAGCGGAACAGCCGTCTCTGGGGCCAACGTCCTGACTTTC.

The chain uses TRBV6-6 and TRBJ2-3; D ambiguous. With 6 bases removed from V and 4 bases from J, the gap between germline ends came to 14 bases. In germline, CDR1 is MNHNY, CDR2 SVGAGI (reference sequence). The CDR3 is 14 residues long. CDR3 in amino acids: CASRTPESPDTQYF. The CDR3 nucleotides are TGTGCCAGCAGAACCCCCGAGTCCCCAGATACGCAGTATTTT.

The rearrangement links TRBV5-5 to TRBJ2-7; 10 nucleotides agree with TRBD1. Unmatched junction bases numbered 8, after V lost 4 bases and J lost 4 bases. The germline CDR1 and CDR2 sequences are SGHKS and YYEKEE (reference sequence). The CDR3 contains 15 residues. The CDR3 DNA sequence: TGTGCCAGCAGCCTGAGGGACAGGGGTCAGTACGAGCAGTACTTC. Its protein is CASSLRDRGQYEQYF.

The gene calls are TRBV10-1 and TRBJ1-4; tentatively, D is TRBD1 (5 bases). Germline CDR1 and CDR2: WNHNN and SYGVQD (reference sequence). The length of the CDR3 is 14 residues. Between the trimmed V and J ends, which lost 2 bases and 7 bases, there was a span of 11 bases. The CDR3 nucleotides read TGCGCCAGCAGTGAGGGCAGGGTGCCTGAAAAACTGTTTTTT. This sequence encodes CASSEGRVPEKLFF.

The gene calls are TRBV6-5 and TRBJ1-1, with D possibly matching TRBD1 (5 bases). The CDR3 loop spans 14 amino acids. The V end was cut by 8 bases, the J end by 4 bases, with 17 bases between. Per the germline V gene, CDR1 is MNHEY and CDR2 is SVGAGI. This CDR3 is CASRRGEGVTEAFF. In DNA, the CDR3 is TGTGCCAGCCGCCGGGGGGAGGGAGTCACTGAAGCTTTCTTT.

The chain uses TRBV6-1 and TRBJ1-2; D call uncertain. Germline CDR1 reads MNHNS; CDR2 reads SASEGT. The V end lost 4 bases, the J end lost 2 bases, and 5 bases lay between the germline ends. The CDR3 contains 12 residues. DNA of the CDR3: TGTGCCAGCAGTGCCGAGAACTATGGCTACACCTTC. Its translation is CASSAENYGYTF.

The rearrangement links TRBV6-5 to TRBJ2-5; D is unresolved. CDR3 length: 14 residues. The V gene's germline CDR1 is MNHEY and CDR2 SVGAGI. V was clipped by 4 bases and J by 4 bases, with 13 bases between them. The CDR3 coding sequence is TGTGCCAGCAGTTTCCGCCGCGGTGGAGAGACCCAGTACTTC. The encoded protein is CASSFRRGGETQYF.

V is TRBV29-1 and J is TRBJ1-3; the match to TRBD1 covers 7 bases. V was pared by 2 bases and J by 0 bases, with 7 bases of the junction left unmatched. CDR3 length equals 16 residues. Germline V CDR1 and CDR2: SQVTM, ANQGSEA. The CDR3 is CSVEYPGGFSGNTIYF. For the CDR3, the DNA is TGCAGCGTTGAATACCCAGGGGGATTCTCTGGAAACACCATATATTTT.

The table lists this clone with a count of one. This chain links TRBV5-4 with TRBJ2-1; D is unresolved. The CDR3 spans 13 residues. CDR1 and CDR2 (germline): SGHNT, YYREEE (reference sequence). Trimming removed 0 bases from V and 3 bases from J, with 4 bases in between. CDR3 bases: TGTGCCAGCAGCTTGGACAGCTACAATGAGCAGTTCTTC. It codes for CASSLDSYNEQFF.

This sequence joins TRBV6-5 and TRBJ1-2, with a weak D call TRBD1 (6 bases). Germline V gives CDR1 MNHEY, CDR2 SVGAGI. The CDR3 is made up of 15 amino acids. Trimming pared 3 bases from V and 3 bases from J, leaving 14 bases between. The CDR3 bases are TGTGCCAGCAGTTATAAAGGACAGACCTACTATGGCTACACCTTC. The encoded protein is CASSYKGQTYYGYTF.

The V call is TRBV6-5, the J call TRBJ1-6, with 8 nucleotides matching TRBD1. CDR1 is MNHEY and CDR2 is SVGAGI in the germline V gene. V gave up 11 bases and J gave up 6 bases; unmatched junction bases: 12. This CDR3 region has 15 residues. The CDR3 region is CASRIGQGANSPLHF. CDR3 DNA: TGTGCCTCTAGGATTGGACAGGGAGCTAATTCACCCCTCCACTTT.

The CDR3 here is CASSSRDFTYEQYF. The CDR3 coding sequence is TGTGCCAGCAGCTCTCGGGACTTTACCTACGAGCAGTACTTC. The V and J genes are TRBV7-9 and TRBJ2-7; TRBD2 is a possible D gene (6 bases). CDR3 length equals 14 residues. The V gene's germline CDR1 is SEHNR and CDR2 FQNEAQ (reference sequence). The V and J ends lost 4 bases and 2 bases respectively, with 12 bases between them.

This clone came up once. The chain employs TRBV14 and TRBJ2-5; D is possibly TRBD2 (6 bases). Germline V gene lookup returns CDR1 SGHDN and CDR2 FVKESK. V was pared by 8 bases and J by 1 base, with 17 bases between. The CDR3 has 15 amino acids. The DNA for the CDR3 is TGTGCCAGCGGTCAGGGTAGCGGAATCCAAGAGACCCAGTACTTC. This sequence encodes CASGQGSGIQETQYF.

V gene TRBV4-3 combines with J gene TRBJ2-7, with D maybe TRBD1 (6 bases). The CDR3 has 15 amino acids. The germline V gene has CDR1 LGHNA and CDR2 YSLEER. V gave up 3 bases and J gave up 7 bases, with 19 bases separating them. The CDR3 reads CASSQGPTGIGEQYF. The CDR3 nucleotides read TGCGCCAGCAGCCAGGGACCAACAGGGATTGGGGAGCAGTACTTC.

The chain carries TRBV30 and TRBJ1-5; D is possibly TRBD1 (5 bases). The CDR3 covers 14 residues. The ends were cut back, 1 base at V and 2 bases at J, with 9 bases in the middle. Germline V lookup: CDR1 GTSNPN, CDR2 SVGIG (reference sequence). This CDR3 is CAWSEGAGNQPQHF. The CDR3 coding sequence is TGTGCCTGGAGTGAAGGGGCAGGCAATCAGCCCCAGCATTTT.